This record concerns one TCR beta chain sequence. Looked up from germline, CDR1 is SGHTA and CDR2 is FQGTGA. J was trimmed by 2 bases and V by 5 bases; bases with no gene match: 3. The CDR3 extends over 14 amino acids. Using immunoSEQ multiplex PCR, the repertoire was profiled, and TCRdb retains in-frame clones only, with some absent. The sample records about 330,000 clones, about 84% being singletons. The record originates from a study of blood T cell repertoires in COVID-19. Turning to the study itself: COVID-19 samples collected from the United States, Italy and Spain covered acute and convalescent phases. From T cells, B-cell-depleted T cells, or PBMCs came the material, which was cDNA or gDNA.

V is TRBV7-3 and J is TRBJ1-3; TRBD1 matches at 7 bases. The TCR originated in a woman aged 50 to 60 with acute or convalescent COVID-19. The specimen sequenced was peripheral blood. The CDR3 region has the DNA TGTGCCAGCAGCAGTGACAGGGCTGGAAACACCATATATTTT. This translates into CASSSDRAGNTIYF.